This T cell receptor beta chain is drawn from a study of CD8 T cells in Susac syndrome. An amount of RNA that ranged from roughly 0.45 to 1 ug was reverse transcribed with random hexamers. It was immunoSEQ multiplex PCR that amplified TCR beta CDR3 across 54 Vbeta and 13 Jbeta. TCRdb called the immunoSEQ multiplex PCR reads again in MiXCR, with one record for every CDR3 protein. The table records roughly 200,000 distinct CDR3 sequences, approximately 93% of them present only once. CDR3 size: 16 residues. V lost 0 bases and J lost 0, with 11 bases in between. Germline V gives CDR1 SGDLS, CDR2 YYNGEE. The CD8+ and CD4+ T cells were isolated magnetically using a negative isolation approach, whereas the TEMRA cells were enriched by FACS.

Sequenced material: CD4+ T cells from PBMCs. The chain is built from TRBV9 and TRBJ2-3; possibly TRBD2 for D (7 bases). The sequence came from a human donor in good health. CDR3 sequence reads: CASSVVGGGSTDTQYF. The CDR3 DNA sequence: TGTGCCAGCAGCGTAGTAGGGGGGGGAAGCACAGATACGCAGTATTTT.